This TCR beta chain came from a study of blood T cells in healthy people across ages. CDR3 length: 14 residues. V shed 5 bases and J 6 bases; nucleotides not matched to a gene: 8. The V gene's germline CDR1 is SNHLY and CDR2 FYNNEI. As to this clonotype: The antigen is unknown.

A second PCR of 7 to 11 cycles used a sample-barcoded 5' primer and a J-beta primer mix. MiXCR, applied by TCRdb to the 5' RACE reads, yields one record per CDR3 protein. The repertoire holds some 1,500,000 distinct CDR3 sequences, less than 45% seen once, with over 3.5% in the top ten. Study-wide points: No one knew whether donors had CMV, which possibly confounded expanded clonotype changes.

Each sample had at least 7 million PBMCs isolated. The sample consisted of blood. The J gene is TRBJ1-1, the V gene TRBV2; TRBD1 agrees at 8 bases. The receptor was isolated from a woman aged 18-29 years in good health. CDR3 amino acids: CASSTQGAGAEAFF. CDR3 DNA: TGTGCCAGCAGTACGCAGGGGGCCGGGGCTGAAGCTTTCTTT.